The clone carrying this T cell receptor (beta chain) was counted a few times. Its specificity is not known. Documented treatment: oral pan-JAK inhibitor, 5-10 mg twice daily. Lesional scalp punch biopsies and peripheral blood were collected from alopecia areata patients. The record originates from a study of CD8+ T cells in alopecia areata. Study-level points and caveats: Mice showed clearer TCR sharing than patients did, a gap that was possibly HLA-related. On tofacitinib, scalp and blood still held many of the expanded lesional clones.

cDNA prepared by RNA extraction and subsequent reverse transcription served as the template for sequencing. Assay: immunoSEQ multiplex PCR; the TCRdb copy retains only in-frame clones and omits some. The table shows 150,000 to 200,000 clones, with less than 70% occurring only once. Germline-derived CDR1 and CDR2 are SQVTM and ANQGSEA. V was clipped by 4 bases and J by 4 bases, with 10 bases between them. The CDR3 sequence is 13 residues long. The source of this sequence is a human donor with alopecia areata. Specimen: CD4+ T cells sorted from blood, collected at week 4, from a patient treated with tofacitinib. V gene TRBV29-1 combines with J gene TRBJ2-2; no reliable D call. CDR3 DNA: TGCAGCGTTGGCAGGTCCGGCACCGGGGAGCTGTTTTTT. Amino acid sequence: CSVGRSGTGELFF.